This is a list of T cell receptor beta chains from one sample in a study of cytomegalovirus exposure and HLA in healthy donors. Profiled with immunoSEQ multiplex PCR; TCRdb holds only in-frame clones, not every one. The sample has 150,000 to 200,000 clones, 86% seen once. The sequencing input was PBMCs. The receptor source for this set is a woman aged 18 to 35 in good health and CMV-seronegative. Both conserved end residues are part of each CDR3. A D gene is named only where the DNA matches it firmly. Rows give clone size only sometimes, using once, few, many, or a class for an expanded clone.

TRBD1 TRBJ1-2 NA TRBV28 TGTGCCACCGGGGACAGGGATATCGGCTACACCTTC CATGDRDIGYTF
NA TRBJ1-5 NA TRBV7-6 TGTGCCAGCAGCTTAGATTTCTGGACAGCTCCCTATAGCAATCAGCCCCAGCATTTT CASSLDFWTAPYSNQPQHF
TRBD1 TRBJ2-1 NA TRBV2 TGTGCCAGCAGTGAATATAAGGGACAGGGTGGCAATGAGCAGTTCTTC CASSEYKGQGGNEQFF
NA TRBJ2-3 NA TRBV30 TGTGCCTGGAGTACCGGGTTAGGAGATACGCAGTATTTT CAWSTGLGDTQYF
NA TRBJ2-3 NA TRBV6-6 TGTGCCAGCAGTTACTCGCGGGATAGCACAGATACGCAGTATTTT CASSYSRDSTDTQYF
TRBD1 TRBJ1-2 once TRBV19 TGTGCCAGTAGTATGTCCCCGGACAGGGGTTGGGTCGACGGCTACACCTTC CASSMSPDRGWVDGYTF
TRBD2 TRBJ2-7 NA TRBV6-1 TGTGCCAGCAGTTCGCCGACTAGCGGGAGCTACGAGCAGTACTTC CASSSPTSGSYEQYF
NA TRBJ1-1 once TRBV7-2 TGTGCCAGCAGCTTCCAACAGGGCACTGAAGCTTTCTTT CASSFQQGTEAFF
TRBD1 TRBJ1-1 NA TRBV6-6 TGTGCCGTCCGGGACAGGAGAAGGAACACTGAAGCTTTCTTT CAVRDRRRNTEAFF
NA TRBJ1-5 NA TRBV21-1 TGTGCCAGCGGAGGACTTACCCCCAATCAGCCCCAGCATTTT CASGGLTPNQPQHF
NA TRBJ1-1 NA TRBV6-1 TGTGCCAGCAGGGGACAATGGAACACTGAAGCTTTCTTT CASRGQWNTEAFF
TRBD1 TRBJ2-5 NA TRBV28 TGTGCCAGCAGTAGGTACGCGACAGGGGCCCAAGAGACCCAGTACTTC CASSRYATGAQETQYF
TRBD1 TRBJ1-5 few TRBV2 TGTGCCAGCGCCGGGACAGAGGGGAAGCCCCAGCATTTT CASAGTEGKPQHF
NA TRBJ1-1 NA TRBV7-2 TGTGCCAGCAGCTTAGTCCGGGGGAACACTGAAGCTTTCTTT CASSLVRGNTEAFF
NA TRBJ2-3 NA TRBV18 TGTGCCAGCTCACCGGGGCTGGGGGGAAGCACAGATACGCAGTATTTT CASSPGLGGSTDTQYF
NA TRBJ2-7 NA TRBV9 TGTGCCAGCAGCGTAGGAGGGGGGGTATATGAGCAGTACTTC CASSVGGGVYEQYF
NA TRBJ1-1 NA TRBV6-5 TGTGCCAGCAGTTATTCTAACAGGGACCAGGGCCGCAACTTT CASSYSNRDQGRNF